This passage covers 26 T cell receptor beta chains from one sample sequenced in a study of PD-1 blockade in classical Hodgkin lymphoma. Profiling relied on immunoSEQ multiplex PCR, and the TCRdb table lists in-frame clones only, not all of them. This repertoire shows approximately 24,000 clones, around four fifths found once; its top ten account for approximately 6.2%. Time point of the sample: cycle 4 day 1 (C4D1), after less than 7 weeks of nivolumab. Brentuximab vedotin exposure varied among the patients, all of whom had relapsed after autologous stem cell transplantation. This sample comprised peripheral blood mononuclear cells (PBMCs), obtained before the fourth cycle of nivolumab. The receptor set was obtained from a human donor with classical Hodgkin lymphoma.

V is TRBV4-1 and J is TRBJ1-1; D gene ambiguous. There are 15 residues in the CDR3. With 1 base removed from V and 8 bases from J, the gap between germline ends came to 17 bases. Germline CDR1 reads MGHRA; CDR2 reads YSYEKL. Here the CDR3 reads CASSQGGFRVREAFF. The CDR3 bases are TGCGCCAGCAGCCAAGGGGGTTTTCGGGTCAGGGAAGCTTTCTTT.

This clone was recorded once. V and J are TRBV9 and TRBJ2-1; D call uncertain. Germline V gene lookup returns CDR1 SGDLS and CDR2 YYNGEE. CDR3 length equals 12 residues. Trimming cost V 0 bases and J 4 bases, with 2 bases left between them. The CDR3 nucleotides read TGTGCCAGCAGCGTAGGTTACAATGAGCAGTTCTTC. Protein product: CASSVGYNEQFF. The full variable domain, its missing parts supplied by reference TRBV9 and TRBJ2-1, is DSGVTQTPKHLITATGQRVTLRCSPRSGDLSVYWYQQSLDQGLQFLIQYYNGEERAKGNILERFSAQQFPDLHSELNLSSLELGDSALYFCASSVGYNEQFFGPGTRLTVL.

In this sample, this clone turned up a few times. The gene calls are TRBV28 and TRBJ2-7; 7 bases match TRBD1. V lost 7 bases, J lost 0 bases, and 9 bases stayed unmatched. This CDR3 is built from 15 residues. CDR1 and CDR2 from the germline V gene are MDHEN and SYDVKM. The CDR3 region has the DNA TGTGCCAGCACCCTTTACAGGGGACCCTCCTACGAGCAGTACTTC. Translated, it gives CASTLYRGPSYEQYF. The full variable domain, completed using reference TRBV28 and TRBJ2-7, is DVKVTQSSRYLVKRTGEKVFLECVQDMDHENMFWYRQDPGLGLRLIYFSYDVKMKEKGDIPEGYSVSREKKERFSLILESASTNQTSMYLCASTLYRGPSYEQYFGPGTRLTVT.

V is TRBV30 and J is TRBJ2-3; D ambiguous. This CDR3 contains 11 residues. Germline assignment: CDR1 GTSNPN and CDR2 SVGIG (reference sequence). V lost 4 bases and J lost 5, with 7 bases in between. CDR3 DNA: TGTGCCTGGAAAGATCAAGATACGCAGTATTTT. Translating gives CAWKDQDTQYF.

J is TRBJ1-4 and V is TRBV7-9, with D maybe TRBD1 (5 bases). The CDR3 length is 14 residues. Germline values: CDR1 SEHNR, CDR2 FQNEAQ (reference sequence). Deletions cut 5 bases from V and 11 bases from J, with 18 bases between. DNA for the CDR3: TGTGCCAGCAGCGCCGGTGGTAAGGGGTGGAAACTGTTTTTT. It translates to CASSAGGKGWKLFF. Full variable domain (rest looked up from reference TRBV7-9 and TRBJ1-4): DTGVSQNPRHKITKRGQNVTFRCDPISEHNRLYWYRQTLGQGPEFLTYFQNEAQLEKSRLLSDRFSAERPKGSFSTLEIQRTEQGDSAMYLCASSAGGKGWKLFFGSGTQLSVL.

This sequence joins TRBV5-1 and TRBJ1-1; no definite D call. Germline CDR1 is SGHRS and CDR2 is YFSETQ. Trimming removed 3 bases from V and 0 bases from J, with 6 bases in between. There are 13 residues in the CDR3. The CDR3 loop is CASSSSLNTEAFF. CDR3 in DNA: TGCGCCAGCAGCTCTTCTCTGAACACTGAAGCTTTCTTT.

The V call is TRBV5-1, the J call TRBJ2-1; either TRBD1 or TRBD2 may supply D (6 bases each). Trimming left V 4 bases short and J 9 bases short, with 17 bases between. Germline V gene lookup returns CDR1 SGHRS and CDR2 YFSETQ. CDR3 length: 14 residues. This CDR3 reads CASSLSGGGSEQFF. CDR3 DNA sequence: TGCGCCAGCAGCCTCAGCGGAGGGGGGAGTGAGCAGTTCTTC.

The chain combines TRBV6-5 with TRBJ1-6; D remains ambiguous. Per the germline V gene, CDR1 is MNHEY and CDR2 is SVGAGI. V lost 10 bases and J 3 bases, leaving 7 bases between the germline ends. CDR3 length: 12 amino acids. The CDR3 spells CATLFYNSPLHF. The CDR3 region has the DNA TGTGCCACCTTGTTCTATAATTCACCCCTCCACTTT.

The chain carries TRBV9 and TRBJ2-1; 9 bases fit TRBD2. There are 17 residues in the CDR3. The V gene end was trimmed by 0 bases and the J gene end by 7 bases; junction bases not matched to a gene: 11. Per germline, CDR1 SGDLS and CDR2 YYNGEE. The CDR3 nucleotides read TGTGCCAGCAGCGTAGGACTAGCGGCCGCCTTAGTAAATGAGCAGTTCTTC. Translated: CASSVGLAAALVNEQFF.

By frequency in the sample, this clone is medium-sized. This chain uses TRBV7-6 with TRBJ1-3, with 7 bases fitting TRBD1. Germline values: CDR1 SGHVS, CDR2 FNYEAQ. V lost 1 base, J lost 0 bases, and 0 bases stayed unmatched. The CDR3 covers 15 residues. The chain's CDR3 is CASSLGDSSGNTIYF. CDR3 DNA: TGTGCCAGCAGCTTAGGGGACAGCTCTGGAAACACCATATATTTT.

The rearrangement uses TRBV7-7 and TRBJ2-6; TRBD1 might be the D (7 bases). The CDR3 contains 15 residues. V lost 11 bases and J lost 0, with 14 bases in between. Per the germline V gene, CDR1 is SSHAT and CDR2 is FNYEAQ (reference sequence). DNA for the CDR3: TGTGCCGTAACAGGGGACTCCTCTGGGGCCAACGTCCTGACTTTC. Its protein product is CAVTGDSSGANVLTF.

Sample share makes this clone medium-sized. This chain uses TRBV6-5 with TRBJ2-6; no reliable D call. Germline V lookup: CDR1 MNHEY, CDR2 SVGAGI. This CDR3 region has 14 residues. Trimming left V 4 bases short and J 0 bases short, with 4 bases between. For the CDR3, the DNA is TGTGCCAGCAGTTGGGACTCTGGGGCCAACGTCCTGACTTTC. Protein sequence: CASSWDSGANVLTF.

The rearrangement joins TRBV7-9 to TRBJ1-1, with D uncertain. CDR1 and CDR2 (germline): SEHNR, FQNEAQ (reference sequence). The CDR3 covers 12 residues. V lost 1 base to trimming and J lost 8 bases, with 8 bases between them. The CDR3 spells CASSLGWREAFF. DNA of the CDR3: TGTGCCAGCAGCTTAGGGTGGAGGGAAGCTTTCTTT.

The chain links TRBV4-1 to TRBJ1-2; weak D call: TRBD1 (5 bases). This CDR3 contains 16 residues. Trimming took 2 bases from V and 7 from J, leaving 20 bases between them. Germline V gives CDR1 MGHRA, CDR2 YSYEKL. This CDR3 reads CASSQPTRVSIGGYTF. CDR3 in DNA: TGCGCCAGCAGCCAACCGACCAGGGTGTCCATCGGTGGCTACACCTTC.

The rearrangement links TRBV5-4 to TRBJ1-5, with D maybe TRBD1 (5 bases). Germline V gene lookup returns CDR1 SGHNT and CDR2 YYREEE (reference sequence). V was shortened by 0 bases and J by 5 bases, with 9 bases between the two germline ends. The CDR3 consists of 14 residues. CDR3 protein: CASSLGRGDQPQHF. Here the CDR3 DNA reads TGTGCCAGCAGCTTGGGTAGGGGTGATCAGCCCCAGCATTTT.

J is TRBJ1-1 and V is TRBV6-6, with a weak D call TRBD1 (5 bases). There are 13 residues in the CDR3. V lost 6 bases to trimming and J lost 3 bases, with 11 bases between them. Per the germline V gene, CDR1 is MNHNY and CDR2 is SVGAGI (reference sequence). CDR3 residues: CASSRQRDTEAFF. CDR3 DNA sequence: TGTGCCAGCAGCCGACAGAGGGACACTGAAGCTTTCTTT.

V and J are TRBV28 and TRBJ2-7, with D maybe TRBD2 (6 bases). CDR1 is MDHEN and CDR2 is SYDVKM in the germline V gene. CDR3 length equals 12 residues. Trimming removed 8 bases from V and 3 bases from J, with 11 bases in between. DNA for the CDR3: TGTGCCAGCGGGGACTCAAACTACGAGCAGTACTTC. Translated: CASGDSNYEQYF.

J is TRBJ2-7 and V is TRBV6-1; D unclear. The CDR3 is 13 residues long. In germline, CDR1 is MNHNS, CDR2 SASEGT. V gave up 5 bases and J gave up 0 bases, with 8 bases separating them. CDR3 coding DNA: TGTGCCAGCAGTTCGGCGATCTCCTACGAGCAGTACTTC. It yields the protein CASSSAISYEQYF.

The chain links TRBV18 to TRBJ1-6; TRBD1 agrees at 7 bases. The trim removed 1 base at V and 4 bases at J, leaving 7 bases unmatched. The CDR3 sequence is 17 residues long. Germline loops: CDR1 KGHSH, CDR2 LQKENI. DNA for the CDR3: TGTGCCAGCTCACCACAGAACGCGGGACAGTATAATTCACCCCTCCACTTT. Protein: CASSPQNAGQYNSPLHF.

The CDR3 DNA is TGTGCCATCAGTGGGACAGCCCAAAACTATGGCTACACCTTC. Its translation: CAISGTAQNYGYTF. The chain carries TRBV10-3 and TRBJ1-2, with a weak D call TRBD1 (6 bases). CDR3 length: 14 residues. CDR1 and CDR2 from the germline V gene are ENHRY and SYGVKD. Trimming took off 4 bases at V and 2 bases at J, with 11 bases between the two ends.

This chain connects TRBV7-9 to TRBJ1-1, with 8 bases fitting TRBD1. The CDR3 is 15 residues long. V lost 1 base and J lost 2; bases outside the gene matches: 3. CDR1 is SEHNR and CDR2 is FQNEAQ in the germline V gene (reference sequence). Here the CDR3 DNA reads TGTGCCAGCAGCTTAGGGACAGGGAGAAACACTGAAGCTTTCTTT. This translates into CASSLGTGRNTEAFF.

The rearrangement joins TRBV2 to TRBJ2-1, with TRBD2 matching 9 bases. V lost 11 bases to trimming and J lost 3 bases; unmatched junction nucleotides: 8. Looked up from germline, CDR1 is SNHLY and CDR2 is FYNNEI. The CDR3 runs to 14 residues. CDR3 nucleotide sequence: TGTGCCGGAGGGGAGCGGGGGGTCTACAATGAGCAGTTCTTC. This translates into CAGGERGVYNEQFF.

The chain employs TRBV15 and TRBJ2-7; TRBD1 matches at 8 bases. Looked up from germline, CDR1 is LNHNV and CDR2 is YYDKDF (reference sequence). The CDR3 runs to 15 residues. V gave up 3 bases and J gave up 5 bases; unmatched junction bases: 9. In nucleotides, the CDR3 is TGTGCCACCAGCAGTACTGGACAGGGCGTCCACGAGCAGTACTTC. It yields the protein CATSSTGQGVHEQYF. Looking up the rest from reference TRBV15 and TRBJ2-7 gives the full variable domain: DAMVIQNPRYQVTQFGKPVTLSCSQTLNHNVMYWYQQKSSQAPKLLFHYYDKDFNNEADTPDNFQSRRPNTSFCFLDIRSPGLGDTAMYLCATSSTGQGVHEQYFGPGTRLTVT.

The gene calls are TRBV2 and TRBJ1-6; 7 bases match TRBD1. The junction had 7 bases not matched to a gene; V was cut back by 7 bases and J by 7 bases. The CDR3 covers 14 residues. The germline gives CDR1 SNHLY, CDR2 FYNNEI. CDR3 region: CASKPDRANSPLHF. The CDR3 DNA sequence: TGTGCCAGCAAACCTGACAGGGCCAATTCACCCCTCCACTTT.

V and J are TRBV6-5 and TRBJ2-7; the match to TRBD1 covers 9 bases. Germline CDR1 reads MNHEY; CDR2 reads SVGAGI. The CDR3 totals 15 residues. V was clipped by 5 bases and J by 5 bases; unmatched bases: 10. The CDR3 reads CASSPGQGRSHEQYF. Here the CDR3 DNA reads TGTGCCAGCAGTCCGGGACAGGGTAGGAGTCACGAGCAGTACTTC.

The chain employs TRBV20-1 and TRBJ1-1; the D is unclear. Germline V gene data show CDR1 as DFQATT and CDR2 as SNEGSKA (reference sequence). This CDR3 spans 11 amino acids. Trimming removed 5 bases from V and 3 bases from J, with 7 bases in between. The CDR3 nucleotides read TGCAGTGCTCTCGTACACACTGAAGCTTTCTTT. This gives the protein CSALVHTEAFF.